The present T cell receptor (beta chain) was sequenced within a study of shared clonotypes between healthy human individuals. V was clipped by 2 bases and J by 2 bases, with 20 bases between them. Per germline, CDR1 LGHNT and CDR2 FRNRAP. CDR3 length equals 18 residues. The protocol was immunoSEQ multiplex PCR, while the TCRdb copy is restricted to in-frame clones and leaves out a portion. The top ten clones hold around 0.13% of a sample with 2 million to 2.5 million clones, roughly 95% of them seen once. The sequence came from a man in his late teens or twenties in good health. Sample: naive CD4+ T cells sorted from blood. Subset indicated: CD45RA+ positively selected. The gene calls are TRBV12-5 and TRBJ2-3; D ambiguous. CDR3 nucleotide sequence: TGTGCTAGTGGTTTGACCTTGAGTGCACAGTTTAACACAGATACGCAGTATTTT. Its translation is CASGLTLSAQFNTDTQYF. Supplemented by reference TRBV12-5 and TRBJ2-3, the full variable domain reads DARVTQTPRHKVTEMGQEVTMRCQPILGHNTVFWYRQTMMQGLELLAYFRNRAPLDDSGMPKDRFSAEMPDATLATLKIQPSEPRDSAVYFCASGLTLSAQFNTDTQYFGPGTRLTVL.